The 26 T cell receptor beta chains given below trace back to one sample, sequenced in a study of Graves' ophthalmopathy and Graves' hyperthyroidism. RNA served as the template for amplifying TCR beta CDR3 regions. The authors performed first-round RT-PCR with HTBI primers and then a second-round multiplex PCR. TCRdb analysed the multiplex PCR reads with MiXCR anew, one entry per CDR3 protein. The profile covers around 600,000 distinct CDR3 sequences, with just over 40% appearing a single time and roughly 3% taken by the ten largest. The sequenced sample was peripheral blood. The receptors stem from an adult man with Graves' ophthalmopathy.

The chain has TRBV7-9 and TRBJ1-2; 7 nucleotides match TRBD1. The V gene's germline CDR1 is SEHNR and CDR2 FQNEAQ (reference sequence). Trimming removed 1 base from V and 7 bases from J; junction bases left unmatched: 6. The CDR3 covers 14 residues. This chain's CDR3 is CASSLGDSGSGYTF. The CDR3 bases are TGTGCCAGCAGCTTAGGGGACAGCGGCTCTGGCTACACCTTC.

The CDR3 DNA is TGTGCCAGCAGTTTTGACGGGAGTGGGTACGAGCAGTACTTC. Translation gives CASSFDGSGYEQYF. The chain couples TRBV7-8 to TRBJ2-7, with D possibly matching TRBD2 (6 bases). Germline loops: CDR1 SGHVS, CDR2 FQNEAQ. The CDR3 extends over 14 amino acids. V lost 6 bases to trimming and J lost 4 bases, with 16 bases between them.

This clonotype was seen at least ten times. The gene calls are TRBV5-1 and TRBJ2-7, with D perhaps TRBD2 (6 bases). Trimming took off 4 bases at V and 7 bases at J, with 18 bases between the two ends. Germline V gene data show CDR1 as SGHRS and CDR2 as YFSETQ. The CDR3 spans 14 residues. CDR3 DNA sequence: TGCGCCAGCAGCCTAAGTAGCGGTTTGGGTGAGCAGTACTTC. Translation gives CASSLSSGLGEQYF.

This clonotype turned up a few times. The chain links TRBV12-3 or TRBV12-4 to TRBJ1-1; D is perhaps TRBD1 (6 bases). Between the trimmed V and J ends, which lost 7 bases and 7 bases, there was a span of 16 bases. The CDR3 loop spans 13 amino acids. The CDR3 loop is CASTSRIGGEAFF. CDR3 nucleotides: TGTGCCAGCACCTCCCGGATAGGGGGTGAAGCTTTCTTT.

This clonotype has a count of ten or more. In DNA, the CDR3 is TGTGCCAGCAGCTTAGGAACAGGGAACATGAACACTGAAGCTTTCTTT. Its protein is CASSLGTGNMNTEAFF. The gene calls are TRBV7-8 and TRBJ1-1; TRBD1 might be the D (6 bases). V lost 1 base, J lost 0 bases, and 12 bases lay in between. CDR1 is SGHVS and CDR2 is FQNEAQ in the germline V gene. The CDR3 contains 16 residues.

V usage is TRBV12-3 or TRBV12-4 and J usage is TRBJ2-7, with 10 bases matching TRBD1. V lost 4 bases and J lost 5; bases outside the gene matches: 11. CDR3 size: 16 residues. The CDR3 DNA reads TGTGCCAGCAGTTCCCCCCGACAGGGGGCAGGAAACGAGCAGTACTTC. Its protein product is CASSSPRQGAGNEQYF.

Remarks on this clonotype: This may arise from a read error, as a much more abundant clone is one base away. The J gene is TRBJ1-5, the V gene TRBV24-1; 7 positions agree with TRBD1. The J segment lost 5 bases and the V segment lost 3 bases, leaving 12 bases of the junction unmatched. Germline-derived CDR1 and CDR2 are KGHDR and SFDVKD. CDR3 length: 17 amino acids. As DNA, the CDR3 is TGTGCCACCAGTGATCAGCCCGCAGGGGGTCTCGATCAGCCCCAGCATTTT. It specifies CATSDQPAGGLDQPQHF.

V usage is TRBV9 and J usage is TRBJ2-5, with 12 bases identical to TRBD2. In germline, CDR1 is SGDLS, CDR2 YYNGEE. CDR3 length: 15 amino acids. J was trimmed by 5 bases and V by 7 bases; bases with no gene match: 9. CDR3 in DNA: TGTGCCAGCTACTCGACTAGCGGGAGAAGGGAGACCCAGTACTTC. It codes for CASYSTSGRRETQYF.

About this clonotype itself: One end of the junction varies from germline; a read error may be responsible. The gene calls are TRBV25-1 and TRBJ2-5, with 10 bases identical to TRBD1. Germline CDR1 MGHDK, CDR2 SYGVNS. This CDR3 spans 14 amino acids. The CDR3 coding sequence is TGTGCCACCAGTGATCGGGACAGGGGAGAGACCCAGTACTTC. It yields the protein CATSDRDRGETQYF.

This clonotype was counted many times. The chain links TRBV5-1 to TRBJ2-7; TRBD1 matches at 8 bases. Germline lookup yields CDR1 SGHRS and CDR2 YFSETQ. The V and J ends lost 3 bases and 5 bases, in that order; junction bases with no gene match: 4. CDR3 length equals 13 residues. This chain's CDR3 is CASSSLTGDEQYF. CDR3 nucleotides: TGCGCCAGCAGCTCGTTGACAGGGGACGAGCAGTACTTC.

This clonotype was seen many times. This rearrangement joins TRBV7-8 to TRBJ1-2, with 8 bases identical to TRBD1. The CDR3 runs to 15 residues. The V segment lost 6 bases and the J segment 3 bases; nucleotides outside the gene matches: 9. Germline CDR1 SGHVS, CDR2 FQNEAQ. The CDR3 DNA follows: TGTGCCAGCAGTACAAGCAGGGGGCGCGACTATGGCTACACCTTC. Encoded protein: CASSTSRGRDYGYTF.

V usage is TRBV7-9 and J usage is TRBJ2-7; unclear D gene. V lost 4 bases and J lost 7, with 14 bases in between. CDR1 is SEHNR and CDR2 is FQNEAQ in the germline V gene (reference sequence). This CDR3 is 13 amino acids long. The CDR3 nucleotides read TGTGCCAGCAGCTGGGGTTCTGGGGTAGAGCAGTACTTC. Translated, it gives CASSWGSGVEQYF.

The CDR3 DNA is TGTGCCAGCAGCTTAGTGGCTAGCGGGAGTAATGAGCAGTTCTTC. Amino acid sequence: CASSLVASGSNEQFF. The V and J genes are TRBV7-2 and TRBJ2-1, with 10 bases that match TRBD2. Per the germline V gene, CDR1 is SGHTA and CDR2 is FQGNSA. With 1 base clipped from V and 7 bases from J, the junction kept 4 bases outside the gene matches. The CDR3 contains 15 residues.

About this clonotype itself: This sequence may be a read error, since a much larger clone differs from it by one base. The chain carries TRBV3-1 and TRBJ1-2; D is unclear. Germline V gives CDR1 LGHDT, CDR2 YNNKEL (reference sequence). V gave up 3 bases and J gave up 6 bases, with 5 bases separating them. The CDR3 contains 11 residues. The CDR3 DNA reads as TGTGCCAGCAGCCAGGACCATGGCTACACCTTC. This sequence encodes CASSQDHGYTF.

J is TRBJ2-7 and V is TRBV20-1; 9 nucleotides agree with TRBD2. The CDR3 has 15 amino acids. From germline, CDR1 is DFQATT and CDR2 SNEGSKA (reference sequence). J gave up 2 bases and V 0 bases, and 5 bases lay outside the gene matches. This CDR3 is CSARDYSGSAYEQYF. The CDR3 DNA reads TGCAGTGCTAGAGATTATAGCGGGAGTGCCTACGAGCAGTACTTC.

Concerning this clonotype itself: A much larger clonotype is one base distant, so this may be a read error. The chain links TRBV7-9 to TRBJ1-1; possibly TRBD1 for D (6 bases). The germline CDR1 and CDR2 sequences are SEHNR and FQNEAQ (reference sequence). The CDR3 contains 15 residues. CDR3 sequence (DNA): TGTGACAGCAGCTTGGCCAGGGGATTGAGGACTGAAGCTTTCTTT. As protein: CDSSLARGLRTEAFF.

The chain joins TRBV15 to TRBJ1-6; D unresolved. The CDR3 is 14 amino acids. V was pared by 0 bases and J by 8 bases, with 8 bases between. The V gene's germline CDR1 is LNHNV and CDR2 YYDKDF (reference sequence). This CDR3 is CATSRDYGDSPLHF. The CDR3 nucleotides are TGTGCCACCAGCAGAGATTATGGGGATTCACCCCTCCACTTT.

The chain recombines TRBV6-6 with TRBJ1-1; TRBD1 is a possible D gene (5 bases). This CDR3 spans 12 amino acids. CDR1 is MNHNY, CDR2 SVGAGI, per germline (reference sequence). Trimming took 8 bases from V and 4 from J, leaving 11 bases between them. CDR3 DNA: TGTGCCAGCTTCGCCGGGGGCACTGAAGCTTTCTTT. Translated: CASFAGGTEAFF.

This clonotype was recorded at least ten times. The V call is TRBV29-1, the J call TRBJ2-5; D may be TRBD2 (6 bases). CDR1 and CDR2 from the germline V gene are SQVTM and ANQGSEA. The CDR3 length is 14 residues. V was clipped by 6 bases and J by 4 bases, with 18 bases between them. The CDR3 spells CSVAGRSGGETQYF. CDR3 in DNA: TGCAGCGTGGCGGGACGGAGTGGGGGAGAGACCCAGTACTTC.

Only a few counts were recorded for this clonotype. The chain couples TRBV10-3 to TRBJ1-2, with 10 bases identical to TRBD1. Germline V gives CDR1 ENHRY, CDR2 SYGVKD. Unmatched junction bases numbered 15, after V lost 10 bases and J lost 4 bases. The CDR3 sequence is 16 residues long. The DNA of the CDR3 is TGTGCCAGCAGCCTACTCGACAGGGGGCGAACCTATGGCTACACCTTC. It is translated as CASSLLDRGRTYGYTF.

This clonotype has just a few counts. The chain couples TRBV2 to TRBJ2-7; 14 bases match TRBD2. Germline CDR1 is SNHLY and CDR2 is FYNNEI. V was clipped by 5 bases and J by 0 bases; unmatched bases: 9. The CDR3 loop spans 18 amino acids. CDR3 protein: CASSLARTSGGFSYEQYF. In DNA form, the CDR3 reads TGTGCCAGCAGTTTGGCCCGGACTAGCGGGGGGTTCTCCTACGAGCAGTACTTC.

About this clonotype: A much larger clone differs from this one at a single base, so this may be a read error. This chain links TRBV9 with TRBJ1-1; D is unresolved. The germline V and J ends were trimmed by 3 bases and 8 bases, with 8 bases remaining between them. The CDR3 runs 11 residues. Per germline, CDR1 SGDLS and CDR2 YYNGEE. The CDR3 spells CASSDCREAFF. The CDR3 region has the DNA TGTGCCAGCAGCGATTGCAGGGAAGCTTTCTTT.

This clonotype was recorded many times. The V call is TRBV6-6, the J call TRBJ2-7; no clear D. The CDR3 totals 13 residues. V shed 7 bases and J shed 2 bases, with 12 bases lying between them. The germline gives CDR1 MNHNY, CDR2 SVGAGI (reference sequence). The CDR3 here is CASNDGLTYEQYF. The CDR3 DNA is TGTGCCAGCAATGACGGATTAACCTACGAGCAGTACTTC.

The gene calls are TRBV7-9 and TRBJ1-5, with D possibly matching TRBD1 (5 bases). Trimming cost V 1 base and J 5 bases, with 9 bases left between them. Germline V gene sequence: CDR1 SEHNR, CDR2 FQNEAQ (reference sequence). The CDR3 loop spans 14 amino acids. CDR3 sequence (DNA): TGTGCCAGCAGCTTAGGAAGAGGGGATCAGCCCCAGCATTTT. Its protein product is CASSLGRGDQPQHF. The entire variable domain, with the rest obtained from reference TRBV7-9 and TRBJ1-5, is as follows: DTGVSQNPRHKITKRGQNVTFRCDPISEHNRLYWYRQTLGQGPEFLTYFQNEAQLEKSRLLSDRFSAERPKGSFSTLEIQRTEQGDSAMYLCASSLGRGDQPQHFGDGTRLSIL.

This clonotype was counted ten times or more. The chain links TRBV7-9 to TRBJ2-2, with D unclear. The ends were cut back, 5 bases at V and 3 bases at J, with 16 bases in the middle. Germline V gives CDR1 SEHNR, CDR2 FQNEAQ (reference sequence). The CDR3 extends over 16 amino acids. As DNA, the CDR3 is TGTGCCAGCAGCCCTCTCTTTTCTGCCGACACCGGGGAGCTGTTTTTT. It specifies CASSPLFSADTGELFF. The full variable domain, its missing parts supplied by reference TRBV7-9 and TRBJ2-2, is DTGVSQNPRHKITKRGQNVTFRCDPISEHNRLYWYRQTLGQGPEFLTYFQNEAQLEKSRLLSDRFSAERPKGSFSTLEIQRTEQGDSAMYLCASSPLFSADTGELFFGEGSRLTVL.

This clonotype was seen many times. The rearrangement uses TRBV5-1 and TRBJ1-3, with 7 bases lining up with TRBD1. Trimming at V came to 7 bases and at J to 0 bases, leaving 4 bases not matched to a gene. Germline V CDR1 and CDR2: SGHRS, YFSETQ. The CDR3 has 14 residues. The CDR3: CASRQGLSGNTIYF. The CDR3, as DNA: TGCGCCAGCCGACAGGGACTCTCTGGAAACACCATATATTTT.